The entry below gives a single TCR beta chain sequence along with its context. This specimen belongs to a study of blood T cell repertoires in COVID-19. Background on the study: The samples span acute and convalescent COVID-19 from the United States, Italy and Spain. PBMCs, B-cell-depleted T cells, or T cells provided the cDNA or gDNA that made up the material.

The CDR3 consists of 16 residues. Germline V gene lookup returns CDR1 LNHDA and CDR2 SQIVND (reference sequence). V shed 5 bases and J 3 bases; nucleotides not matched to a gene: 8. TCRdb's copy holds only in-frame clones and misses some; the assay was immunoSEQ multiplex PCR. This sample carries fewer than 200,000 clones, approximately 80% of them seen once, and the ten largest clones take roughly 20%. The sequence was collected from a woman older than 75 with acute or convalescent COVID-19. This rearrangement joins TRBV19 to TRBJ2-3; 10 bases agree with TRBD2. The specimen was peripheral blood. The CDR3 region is CASSVPSGRGTDTQYF. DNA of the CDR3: TGTGCCAGTAGTGTGCCTAGCGGGAGAGGGACAGATACGCAGTATTTT.